The T cell receptor (beta chain) under discussion was sequenced for a study of blood T cells in healthy people across ages. Study-level findings and limits: Per million T cells, TCR beta diversity dropped roughly linearly as age increased.

A word on this clonotype: As yet, its antigen is unknown.

For the second PCR, which ran for 7 to 11 cycles, a sample-barcoded 5' primer and a J-beta primer mix were used. MiXCR, run by TCRdb on the 5' RACE reads, gives a single entry per CDR3 protein. Of about 800,000 distinct CDR3 sequences listed, roughly 25% were seen once; the top ten hold under 4.5%. This sample was also put to use in a study of T cells of mothers and their children. As that study records: Second-round PCR products received sample barcodes and 2-4 random nucleotides from the M1S primer.

The material sequenced was blood. This TCR was recovered from a boy aged 10-17 years in good health.

The CDR3 here is CSARKEGASYNEQFF. CDR3 nucleotides: TGCAGTGCTAGAAAGGAGGGGGCATCCTACAATGAGCAGTTCTTC. This chain connects TRBV20-1 to TRBJ2-1; D may be TRBD1 (7 bases). Germline V gene data show CDR1 as DFQATT and CDR2 as SNEGSKA (reference sequence). V shed 2 bases and J shed 1 base, with 12 bases lying between them. The CDR3 consists of 15 residues.